This is a list of T cell receptor beta chains from one sample in a study of OX40 agonist ivuxolimab in advanced cancers. Produced via immunoSEQ multiplex PCR; TCRdb's table is partial and in-frame only. The sample yields tens of thousands of clones, about 89% seen once. The sample consisted of CD4+ or CD8+ T cells sorted from blood, taken in a trial of the OX40 agonist ivuxolimab. The source is an adult with an advanced solid tumor such as melanoma, head and neck, liver or kidney cancer. Each CDR3 is given without its conserved first and last residue. Part of the rows lack a size; the others show once, few, many or a class for expanded clones.

v_call,clone_size,j_call,cdr3_aa
TRBV6-5,-,TRBJ1-1,ASSYRVYTEAF
TRBV5-6,once,TRBJ1-5,ASSLGTSNQPQH
TRBV5-1,-,TRBJ2-7,ASTGQGASYEQY
TRBV7-6,-,TRBJ2-1,ASSLYGTSAYNEQF
TRBV29-1,few,TRBJ2-3,SVRDRRTDTQY
TRBV5-6,-,TRBJ1-6,ASSSGQGGSPLH
TRBV18,-,TRBJ2-7,ASSQGTGGRNEQY
TRBV19,-,TRBJ1-5,ASTDRGQPQH
TRBV28,-,TRBJ2-7,ASILQGKTYEQY
TRBV2,-,TRBJ1-1,ASSDEGTTEAF
TRBV25-1,-,TRBJ2-1,ASSDTSGVSYNEQF
TRBV6-1,-,TRBJ2-5,ATNVAGQETQY
TRBV7-9,-,TRBJ2-1,ASSLDGRGEQF